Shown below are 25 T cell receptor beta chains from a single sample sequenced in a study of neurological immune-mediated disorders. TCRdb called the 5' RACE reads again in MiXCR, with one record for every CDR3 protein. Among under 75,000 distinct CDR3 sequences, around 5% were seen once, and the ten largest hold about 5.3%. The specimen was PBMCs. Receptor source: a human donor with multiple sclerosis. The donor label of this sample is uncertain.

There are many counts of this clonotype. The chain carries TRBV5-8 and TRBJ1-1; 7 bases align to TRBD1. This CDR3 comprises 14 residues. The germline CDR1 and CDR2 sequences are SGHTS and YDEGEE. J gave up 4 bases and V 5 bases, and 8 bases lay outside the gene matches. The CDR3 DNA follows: TGTGCCAGCAGACCGCAGGGGGAATTCACTGAAGCTTTCTTT. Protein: CASRPQGEFTEAFF. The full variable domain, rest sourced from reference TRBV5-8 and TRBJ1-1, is EAGVTQSPTHLIKTRGQQATLRCSPISGHTSVYWYQQALGLGLQFLLWYDEGEERNRGNFPPRFSGRQFPNYSSELNVNALELEDSALYLCASRPQGEFTEAFFGQGTRLTVV.

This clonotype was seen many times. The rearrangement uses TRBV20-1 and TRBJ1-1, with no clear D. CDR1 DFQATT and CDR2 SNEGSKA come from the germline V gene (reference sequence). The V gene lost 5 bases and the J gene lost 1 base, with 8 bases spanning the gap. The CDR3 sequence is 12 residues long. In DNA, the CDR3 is TGCAGTGCTCCCCGACCGAACACTGAAGCTTTCTTT. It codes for CSAPRPNTEAFF.

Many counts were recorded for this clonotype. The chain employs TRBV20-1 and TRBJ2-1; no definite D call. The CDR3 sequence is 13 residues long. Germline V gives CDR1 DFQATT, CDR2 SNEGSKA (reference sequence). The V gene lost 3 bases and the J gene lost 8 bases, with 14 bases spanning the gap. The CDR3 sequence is CSASLHYRYEQFF. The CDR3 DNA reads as TGCAGTGCTAGTTTGCATTATCGCTATGAGCAGTTCTTC.

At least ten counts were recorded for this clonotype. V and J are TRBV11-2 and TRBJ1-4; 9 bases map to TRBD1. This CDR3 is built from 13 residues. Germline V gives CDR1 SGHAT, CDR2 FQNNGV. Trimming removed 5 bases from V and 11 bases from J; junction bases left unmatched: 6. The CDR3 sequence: CASSTGQGSKLFF. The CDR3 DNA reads TGTGCCAGCAGCACCGGACAGGGGAGTAAACTGTTTTTT.

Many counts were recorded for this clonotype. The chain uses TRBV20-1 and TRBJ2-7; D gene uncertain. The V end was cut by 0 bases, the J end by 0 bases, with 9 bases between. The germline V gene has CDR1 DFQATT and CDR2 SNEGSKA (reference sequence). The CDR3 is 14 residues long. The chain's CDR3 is CSARDLGDSYEQYF. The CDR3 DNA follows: TGCAGTGCTAGAGATCTCGGAGACTCCTACGAGCAGTACTTC.

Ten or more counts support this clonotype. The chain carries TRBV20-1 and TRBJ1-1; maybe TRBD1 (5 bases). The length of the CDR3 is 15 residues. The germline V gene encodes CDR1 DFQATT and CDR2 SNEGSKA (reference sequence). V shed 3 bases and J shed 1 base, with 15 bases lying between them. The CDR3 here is CSARKSGRGNTEAFF. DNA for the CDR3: TGCAGTGCTAGGAAGTCGGGGCGCGGGAACACTGAAGCTTTCTTT.

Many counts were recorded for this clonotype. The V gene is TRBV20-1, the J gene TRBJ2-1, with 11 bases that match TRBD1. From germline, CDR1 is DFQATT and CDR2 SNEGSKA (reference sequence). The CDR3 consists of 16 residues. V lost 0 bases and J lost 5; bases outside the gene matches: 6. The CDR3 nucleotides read TGCAGTGCTAGAGATCCCAGGGACAGGGGGAACAATGAGCAGTTCTTC. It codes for CSARDPRDRGNNEQFF.

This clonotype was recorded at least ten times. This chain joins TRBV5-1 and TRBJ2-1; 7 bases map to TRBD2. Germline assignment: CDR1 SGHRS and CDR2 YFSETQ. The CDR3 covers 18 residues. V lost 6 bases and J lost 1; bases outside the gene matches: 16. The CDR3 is CASIPGASGGLSYNEQFF. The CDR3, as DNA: TGCGCCAGCATCCCCGGAGCTAGCGGAGGGCTATCCTACAATGAGCAGTTCTTC.

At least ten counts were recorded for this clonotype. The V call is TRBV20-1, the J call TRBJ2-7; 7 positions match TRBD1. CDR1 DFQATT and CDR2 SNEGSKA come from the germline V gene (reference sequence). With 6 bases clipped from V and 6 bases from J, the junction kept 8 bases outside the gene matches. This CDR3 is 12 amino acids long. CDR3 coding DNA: TGCAGTGCCCGCCTCGACAGGGCCGAGCAGTACTTC. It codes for CSARLDRAEQYF.

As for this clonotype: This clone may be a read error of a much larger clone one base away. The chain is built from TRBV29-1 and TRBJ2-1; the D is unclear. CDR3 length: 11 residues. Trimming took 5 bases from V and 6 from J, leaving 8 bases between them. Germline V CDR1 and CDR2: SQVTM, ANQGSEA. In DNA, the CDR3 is TGCAGCGTTCTAGTTACCAATGAGCAGTTCTTC. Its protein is CSVLVTNEQFF.

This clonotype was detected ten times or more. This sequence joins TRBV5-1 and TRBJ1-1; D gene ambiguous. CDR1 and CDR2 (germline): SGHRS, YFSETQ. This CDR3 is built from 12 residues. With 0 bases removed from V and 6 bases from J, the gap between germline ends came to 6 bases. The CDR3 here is CASSLEGPEAFF. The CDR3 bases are TGCGCCAGCAGCTTGGAGGGTCCTGAAGCTTTCTTT. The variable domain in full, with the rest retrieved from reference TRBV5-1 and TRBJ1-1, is KAGVTQTPRYLIKTRGQQVTLSCSPISGHRSVSWYQQTPGQGLQFLFEYFSETQRNKGNFPGRFSGRQFSNSRSEMNVSTLELGDSALYLCASSLEGPEAFFGQGTRLTVV.

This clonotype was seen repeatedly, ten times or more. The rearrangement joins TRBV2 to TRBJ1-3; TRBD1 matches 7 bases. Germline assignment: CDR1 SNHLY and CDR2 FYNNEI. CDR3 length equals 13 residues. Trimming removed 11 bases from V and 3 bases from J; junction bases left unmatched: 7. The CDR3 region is CASNRDSGNTIYF. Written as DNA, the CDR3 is TGTGCCTCCAACAGGGACAGTGGAAACACCATATATTTT.

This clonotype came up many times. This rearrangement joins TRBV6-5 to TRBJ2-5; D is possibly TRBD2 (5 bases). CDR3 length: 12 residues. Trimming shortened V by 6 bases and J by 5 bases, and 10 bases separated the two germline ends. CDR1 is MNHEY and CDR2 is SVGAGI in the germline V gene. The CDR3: CASRDSKETQYF. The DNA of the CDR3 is TGTGCCAGCAGGGACTCGAAGGAGACCCAGTACTTC.

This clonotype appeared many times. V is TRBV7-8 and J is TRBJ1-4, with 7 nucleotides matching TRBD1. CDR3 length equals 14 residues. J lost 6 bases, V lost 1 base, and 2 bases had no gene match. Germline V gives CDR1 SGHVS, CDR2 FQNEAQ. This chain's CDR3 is CASSLDRGYEKLFF. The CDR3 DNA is TGTGCCAGCAGCTTAGACAGGGGATATGAAAAACTGTTTTTT.

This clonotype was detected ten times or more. Here the CDR3 reads CASSFSQLNEQFF. DNA of the CDR3: TGTGCCAGCAGCTTCAGTCAACTTAATGAGCAGTTCTTC. J is TRBJ2-1 and V is TRBV7-8; no reliable D call. CDR1 SGHVS and CDR2 FQNEAQ come from the germline V gene. This CDR3 spans 13 amino acids. V was cut by 3 bases and J by 7 bases, with 10 bases left in between.

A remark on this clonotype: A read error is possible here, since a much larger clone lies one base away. CDR3 coding DNA: TGCGCCAGCAGCTCCGGCACAGATACGCAGTATTTT. Its protein product is CASSSGTDTQYF. The V call is TRBV5-1, the J call TRBJ2-3; D call uncertain. V lost 3 bases and J 1 base, leaving 3 bases between the germline ends. CDR1 and CDR2 from the germline V gene are SGHRS and YFSETQ. CDR3 length equals 12 residues. The entire variable domain, with the rest obtained from reference TRBV5-1 and TRBJ2-3, is as follows: KAGVTQTPRYLIKTRGQQVTLSCSPISGHRSVSWYQQTPGQGLQFLFEYFSETQRNKGNFPGRFSGRQFSNSRSEMNVSTLELGDSALYLCASSSGTDTQYFGPGTRLTVL.

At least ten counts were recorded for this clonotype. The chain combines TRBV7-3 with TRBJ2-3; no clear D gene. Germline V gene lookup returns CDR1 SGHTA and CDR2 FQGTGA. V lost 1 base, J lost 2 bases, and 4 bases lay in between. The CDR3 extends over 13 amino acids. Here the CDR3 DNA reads TGTGCCAGCAGCTTAATGCTCACAGATACGCAGTATTTT. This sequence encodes CASSLMLTDTQYF.

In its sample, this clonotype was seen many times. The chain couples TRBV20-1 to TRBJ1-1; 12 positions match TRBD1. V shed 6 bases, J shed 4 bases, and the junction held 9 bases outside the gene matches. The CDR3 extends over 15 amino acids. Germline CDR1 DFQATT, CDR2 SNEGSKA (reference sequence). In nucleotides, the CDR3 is TGCAGTGCCCCTCGGGACAGGGGGCCGGTCACTGAAGCTTTCTTT. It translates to CSAPRDRGPVTEAFF.

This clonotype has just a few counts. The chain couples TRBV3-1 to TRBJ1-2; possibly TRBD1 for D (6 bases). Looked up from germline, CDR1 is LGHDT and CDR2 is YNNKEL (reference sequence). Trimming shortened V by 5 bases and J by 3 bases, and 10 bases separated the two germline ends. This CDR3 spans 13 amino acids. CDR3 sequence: CASSSDRHYGYTF. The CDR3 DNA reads TGTGCCAGCAGCTCGGACAGACACTATGGCTACACCTTC.

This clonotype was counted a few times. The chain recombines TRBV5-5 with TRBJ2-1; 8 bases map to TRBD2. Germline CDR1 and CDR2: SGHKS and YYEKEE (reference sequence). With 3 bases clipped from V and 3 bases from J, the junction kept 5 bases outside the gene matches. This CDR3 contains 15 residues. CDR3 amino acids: CASSYRTSSYNEQFF. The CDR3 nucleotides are TGTGCCAGCAGCTACCGGACTAGCAGCTACAATGAGCAGTTCTTC.

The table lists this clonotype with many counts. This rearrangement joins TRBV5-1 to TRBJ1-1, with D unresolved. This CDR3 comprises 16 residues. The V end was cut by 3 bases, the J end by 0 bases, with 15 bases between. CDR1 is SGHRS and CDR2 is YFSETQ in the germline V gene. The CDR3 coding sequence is TGCGCCAGCAGCTGGGGTGTTATACCCTTGAACACTGAAGCTTTCTTT. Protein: CASSWGVIPLNTEAFF.

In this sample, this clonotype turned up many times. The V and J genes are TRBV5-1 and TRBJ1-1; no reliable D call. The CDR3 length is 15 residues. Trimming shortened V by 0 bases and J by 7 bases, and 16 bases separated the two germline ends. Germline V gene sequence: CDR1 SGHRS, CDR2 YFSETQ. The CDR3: CASSLESRRGREAFF. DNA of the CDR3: TGCGCCAGCAGCTTGGAGTCGCGGCGTGGGCGTGAAGCTTTCTTT.

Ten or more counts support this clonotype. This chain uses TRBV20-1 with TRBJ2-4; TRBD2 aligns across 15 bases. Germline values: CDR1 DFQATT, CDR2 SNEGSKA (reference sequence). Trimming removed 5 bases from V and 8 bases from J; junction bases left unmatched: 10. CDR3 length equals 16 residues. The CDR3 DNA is TGCAGTGCTGGAGGACTAGCGGGGGGGATAAGAGACATTCAGTACTTC. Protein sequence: CSAGGLAGGIRDIQYF.

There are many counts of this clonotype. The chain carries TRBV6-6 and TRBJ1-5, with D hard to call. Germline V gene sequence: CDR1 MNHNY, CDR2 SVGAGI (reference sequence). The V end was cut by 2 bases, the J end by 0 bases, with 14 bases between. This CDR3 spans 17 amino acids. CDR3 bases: TGTGCCAGCAGTTACGCCGGTGGCCAGCATAGCAATCAGCCCCAGCATTTT. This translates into CASSYAGGQHSNQPQHF.

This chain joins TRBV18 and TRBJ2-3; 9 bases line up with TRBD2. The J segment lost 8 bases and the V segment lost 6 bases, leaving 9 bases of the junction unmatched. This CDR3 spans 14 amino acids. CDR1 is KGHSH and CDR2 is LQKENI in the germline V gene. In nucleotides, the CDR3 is TGTGCCAGCTCCCTGGGACTAGCACGGACTACGCAGTATTTT. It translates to CASSLGLARTTQYF.